This TCR beta chain originates from a study of blood T cells in healthy people across ages. A J-beta primer mix and a sample-barcoded 5' primer were used in a second PCR of about 6 to 12 cycles. Each single sample gave us at least 2.5 million CDR3-containing paired-end reads. TCRdb itself ran the 5' RACE reads through MiXCR, one entry per CDR3 protein. The sample holds 1.5 million to 2 million distinct CDR3 sequences, over 25% seen once. This clonotype was found a few times. No antigen is known for it. Findings of the study overall: A strong correlation was seen between TCR beta diversity and naive T cell percentage. Age brought a roughly linear fall in TCR beta diversity measured per million T cells.

CDR3 length: 15 amino acids. V shed 8 bases and J shed 4 bases, with 15 bases lying between them. CDR1 MNHEY and CDR2 SVGEGT come from the germline V gene. Sequenced material: blood. V and J are TRBV6-2 or TRBV6-3 and TRBJ2-6, with a weak D call TRBD2 (5 bases). The sequence derives from a woman aged 25 to 39 in good health. The DNA of the CDR3 is TGTGCCAGCGGAAGTGCCGGAGGAGGGGCCAACGTCCTGACTTTC. The encoded protein is CASGSAGGGANVLTF.